Shown below are 17 T cell receptor beta chains from a single sample sequenced in a study of blood T cell repertoires in COVID-19. This table comes from immunoSEQ multiplex PCR, and its TCRdb copy is limited to in-frame clones, with some not included. This repertoire shows 100,000 to 150,000 clones, more than 70% found once; its top ten account for 6.5% to 9.5%. The sequenced material came from peripheral blood. Every receptor here comes from a human donor in a cohort sampled during active COVID-19.

In this sample, this clone turned up a few times. The CDR3 protein is CASGNTEAFF. Written as DNA, the CDR3 is TGTGCCAGCGGTAACACTGAAGCTTTCTTT. The chain couples TRBV19 to TRBJ1-1; no reliable D call. CDR1 is LNHDA and CDR2 is SQIVND in the germline V gene (reference sequence). Trimming stripped 9 bases from V and 2 bases from J, with 4 bases between. The CDR3 extends over 10 amino acids.

The V and J genes are TRBV5-6 and TRBJ2-7, with a weak D call TRBD1 (5 bases). Germline loops: CDR1 SGHDT, CDR2 YYEEEE. Trimming stripped 3 bases from V and 4 bases from J, with 8 bases between. This CDR3 comprises 12 residues. CDR3 in amino acids: CASSSQGYEQYF. CDR3 coding DNA: TGTGCCAGCAGCTCCCAGGGTTACGAGCAGTACTTC.

This chain links TRBV5-8 with TRBJ2-7; 8 bases match TRBD1. Trimming cost V 3 bases and J 6 bases; bases outside gene matches: 2. The CDR3 has 12 amino acids. Germline V gene data show CDR1 as SGHTS and CDR2 as YDEGEE. CDR3 region: CASSSDRAEQYF. CDR3 nucleotide sequence: TGTGCCAGCAGCTCGGACAGGGCCGAGCAGTACTTC.

J is TRBJ2-7 and V is TRBV9, with TRBD1 identical over 11 bases. Germline lookup yields CDR1 SGDLS and CDR2 YYNGEE. J gave up 5 bases and V 0 bases, and 4 bases lay outside the gene matches. This CDR3 has 15 amino acids. The CDR3, as DNA: TGTGCCAGCAGCGTAGATGGGGACAGGGGGGACGAGCAGTACTTC. Translating gives CASSVDGDRGDEQYF.

This clone was detected a few times. The chain couples TRBV6-5 to TRBJ1-6; tentative D call: TRBD1 (5 bases). The V gene's germline CDR1 is MNHEY and CDR2 SVGAGI. The V end was cut by 8 bases, the J end by 7 bases, with 12 bases between. This CDR3 region has 13 residues. CDR3 DNA: TGTGCCAGCCGCGGGACGGAGAATTCACCCCTCCACTTT. It is translated as CASRGTENSPLHF.

The gene calls are TRBV19 and TRBJ2-7, with D maybe TRBD2 (5 bases). V was clipped by 0 bases and J by 2 bases, with 11 bases between them. This CDR3 comprises 15 residues. CDR1 and CDR2 (germline): LNHDA, SQIVND (reference sequence). The CDR3 sequence is CASSIDPHGAYEQYF. CDR3 coding DNA: TGTGCCAGTAGTATAGATCCCCACGGGGCCTACGAGCAGTACTTC.

The chain recombines TRBV28 with TRBJ2-7; TRBD1 might be the D (6 bases). Germline loops: CDR1 MDHEN, CDR2 SYDVKM. V was clipped by 5 bases and J by 0 bases, with 14 bases between them. This CDR3 comprises 15 residues. CDR3: CASSLTGPSSYEQYF. CDR3 bases: TGTGCCAGCAGTCTGACAGGTCCCAGCTCCTACGAGCAGTACTTC. Drawing the rest from reference TRBV28 and TRBJ2-7, the complete variable domain is DVKVTQSSRYLVKRTGEKVFLECVQDMDHENMFWYRQDPGLGLRLIYFSYDVKMKEKGDIPEGYSVSREKKERFSLILESASTNQTSMYLCASSLTGPSSYEQYFGPGTRLTVT.

The genes are TRBV6-5 and TRBJ1-2, with a tentative D call TRBD1 (6 bases). Trimming pared 5 bases from V and 5 bases from J, leaving 18 bases between. Germline CDR1 and CDR2: MNHEY and SVGAGI. This CDR3 region has 15 residues. CDR3 nucleotide sequence: TGTGCCAGCAGTAGCTGGGGGGGGCTGGTGTATGGCTACACCTTC. The encoded protein is CASSSWGGLVYGYTF.

This clone was observed a single time. This sequence joins TRBV9 and TRBJ1-4, with D perhaps matching TRBD1 (5 bases). This CDR3 has 15 amino acids. Between the trimmed V and J ends, which lost 0 bases and 6 bases, there was a span of 12 bases. Germline V gene sequence: CDR1 SGDLS, CDR2 YYNGEE. In nucleotides, the CDR3 is TGTGCCAGCAGCGTAGGGGAGGTGGGGGATGAAAAACTGTTTTTT. Protein: CASSVGEVGDEKLFF.

The chain links TRBV6-6 to TRBJ1-1; D gene ambiguous. V was shortened by 0 bases and J by 3 bases, with 14 bases between the two germline ends. Germline V gene lookup returns CDR1 MNHNY and CDR2 SVGAGI (reference sequence). There are 16 residues in the CDR3. The chain's CDR3 is CASSYSVTAGDTEAFF. Here the CDR3 DNA reads TGTGCCAGCAGTTACTCGGTCACGGCCGGGGACACTGAAGCTTTCTTT.

This clone was observed a single time. The CDR3 DNA reads as TGTGCCAGCAGTTTAGGGGAGGACGAGCAGTACTTC. Residues: CASSLGEDEQYF. This chain connects TRBV12-3 or TRBV12-4 to TRBJ2-7; D is possibly TRBD2 (6 bases). The CDR3 has 12 amino acids. Trimming stripped 1 base from V and 5 bases from J, with 6 bases between.

V is TRBV4-1 and J is TRBJ1-2; TRBD1 matches 8 bases. The trim removed 2 bases at V and 3 bases at J, leaving 5 bases unmatched. The CDR3 loop spans 15 amino acids. Germline V gene sequence: CDR1 MGHRA, CDR2 YSYEKL. CDR3 residues: CASSQPDRVDYGYTF. In nucleotides, the CDR3 is TGCGCCAGCAGCCAACCGGACAGGGTTGACTATGGCTACACCTTC.

This clone showed up just once. This sequence joins TRBV9 and TRBJ1-1, with unresolved D. Trimming took off 4 bases at V and 2 bases at J, with 12 bases between the two ends. This CDR3 is built from 14 residues. Germline V gives CDR1 SGDLS, CDR2 YYNGEE. This chain's CDR3 is CASSPTSINTEAFF. The CDR3 DNA reads as TGTGCCAGCAGCCCTACTAGTATCAACACTGAAGCTTTCTTT.

This chain joins TRBV2 and TRBJ1-1; D is unresolved. The CDR3 runs to 13 residues. The germline V gene encodes CDR1 SNHLY and CDR2 FYNNEI. The V and J ends lost 8 bases and 1 base respectively, with 11 bases between them. CDR3 coding DNA: TGTGCCAGCCTCGGACGGGAGAACACTGAAGCTTTCTTT. This gives the protein CASLGRENTEAFF.

The chain joins TRBV5-1 to TRBJ1-2; tentatively, D is TRBD1 (6 bases). This CDR3 is built from 16 residues. CDR1 is SGHRS, CDR2 YFSETQ, per germline. The V gene lost 4 bases and the J gene lost 0 bases, with 16 bases spanning the gap. The CDR3 nucleotides read TGCGCCAGCAGCCCACCTACAGGGAAAGCTAACTATGGCTACACCTTC. The encoded protein is CASSPPTGKANYGYTF.

The chain's CDR3 is CATKDRSSDEQYF. Written as DNA, the CDR3 is TGTGCCACCAAGGACAGGAGTAGCGACGAGCAGTACTTC. This chain uses TRBV24-1 with TRBJ2-7; TRBD1 matches at 7 bases. CDR3 length: 13 amino acids. Germline loops: CDR1 KGHDR, CDR2 SFDVKD. Trimming took 8 bases from V and 5 from J; bases not matched to a gene: 8.

This chain uses TRBV27 with TRBJ1-1; D gene ambiguous. Trimming took off 6 bases at V and 0 bases at J, with 17 bases between the two ends. Germline V lookup: CDR1 MNHEY, CDR2 SMNVEV (reference sequence). This CDR3 has 16 amino acids. CDR3 coding DNA: TGTGCCAGCAGGAGGGTACCGACTACTATGAACACTGAAGCTTTCTTT. Its protein product is CASRRVPTTMNTEAFF.